The 23 T cell receptor beta chains below come from one sample, sequenced in a study of TIL therapy for anti-PD-1-resistant metastatic lung cancer. The libraries were made with immunoSEQ v3. Libraries were prepared by immunoSEQ multiplex PCR; TCRdb keeps only in-frame clonotypes and omits some of them. The sample records 45,000 to 60,000 clones, approximately 70% being singletons. Time point here: pre-treatment sample, taken before nivolumab and TIL therapy. Tumor tissue came from excised metastases, mostly pleural nodules or supraclavicular lymph nodes. Source: tumor tissue, taken at baseline. These receptors all come from a person aged 25-85 years with non-small cell lung cancer.

The gene calls are TRBV6-5 and TRBJ1-2; TRBD1 agrees at 8 bases. J lost 3 bases, V lost 6 bases, and 6 bases had no gene match. The CDR3 has 14 amino acids. Germline-derived CDR1 and CDR2 are MNHEY and SVGAGI. The CDR3, as DNA: TGTGCCAGCAGGGGACAGGCCTCTTACTATGGCTACACCTTC. Protein product: CASRGQASYYGYTF.

A few counts support this clone. V usage is TRBV15 and J usage is TRBJ1-5, with 7 bases lining up with TRBD1. V shed 3 bases, J shed 6 bases, and the junction held 8 bases outside the gene matches. The CDR3 length is 15 residues. CDR1 LNHNV and CDR2 YYDKDF come from the germline V gene (reference sequence). The CDR3 sequence: CATSSWQGVGQPQHF. The CDR3 nucleotides read TGTGCCACCAGCAGTTGGCAGGGGGTGGGTCAGCCCCAGCATTTT. Full variable domain (remainder filled in from reference TRBV15 and TRBJ1-5): DAMVIQNPRYQVTQFGKPVTLSCSQTLNHNVMYWYQQKSSQAPKLLFHYYDKDFNNEADTPDNFQSRRPNTSFCFLDIRSPGLGDTAMYLCATSSWQGVGQPQHFGDGTRLSIL.

This rearrangement joins TRBV19 to TRBJ2-7; D possibly corresponds to TRBD2 (6 bases). In germline, CDR1 is LNHDA, CDR2 SQIVND (reference sequence). The V end was cut by 4 bases, the J end by 3 bases, with 13 bases between. The CDR3 spans 14 residues. In DNA, the CDR3 is TGTGCCAGTAGTAAACCGGGAGAGAGCTACGAGCAGTACTTC. Amino acids: CASSKPGESYEQYF.

The chain links TRBV6-1 to TRBJ2-3; D remains unclear. Looked up from germline, CDR1 is MNHNS and CDR2 is SASEGT. The germline V and J ends were trimmed by 1 base and 8 bases, with 13 bases remaining between them. CDR3 length equals 14 residues. The CDR3 DNA follows: TGTGCCAGCAGTGAAGGGGCCCTCTTGGGTACGCAGTATTTT. Translating gives CASSEGALLGTQYF.

The rearrangement joins TRBV23-1 to TRBJ2-3, with 7 bases identical to TRBD1. TRBV23-1 has ORF status, its function being uncertain. The CDR3 has 15 residues. V trimming: 7 bases; J trimming: 4 bases; junction bases outside the gene matches: 11. The CDR3 coding sequence is TGCGCCAGCACCAGGGAGAGACAGGGCCCAGATACGCAGTATTTT. The encoded protein is CASTRERQGPDTQYF.

J is TRBJ2-7 and V is TRBV28; 8 bases are shared with TRBD2. Germline assignment: CDR1 MDHEN and CDR2 SYDVKM. Trimming removed 6 bases from V and 6 bases from J; junction bases left unmatched: 7. The CDR3 runs to 13 residues. The chain's CDR3 is CASSPGGGFEQYF. The CDR3 nucleotides are TGTGCCAGCAGCCCCGGGGGGGGCTTCGAGCAGTACTTC.

V and J are TRBV19 and TRBJ2-7; TRBD1 matches 7 bases. Germline V lookup: CDR1 LNHDA, CDR2 SQIVND (reference sequence). The V segment lost 0 bases and the J segment 6 bases; nucleotides outside the gene matches: 8. The CDR3 totals 15 residues. This CDR3 is CASSIEGTVSGEQYF. CDR3 coding DNA: TGTGCCAGTAGTATAGAGGGGACAGTGTCGGGCGAGCAGTACTTC.

V usage is TRBV6-5 and J usage is TRBJ1-6; D gene uncertain. From germline, CDR1 is MNHEY and CDR2 SVGAGI. The V end lost 3 bases, the J end lost 0 bases, and 6 bases lay between the germline ends. The CDR3 loop spans 15 amino acids. In DNA form, the CDR3 reads TGTGCCAGCAGTTATCCCATCTCCTATAATTCACCCCTCCACTTT. As protein: CASSYPISYNSPLHF.

This sequence joins TRBV7-9 and TRBJ1-1, with D hard to call. V shed 8 bases and J shed 0 bases, with 10 bases lying between them. Germline lookup yields CDR1 SEHNR and CDR2 FQNEAQ (reference sequence). This CDR3 has 13 amino acids. The CDR3 coding sequence is TGTGCCAGCGAAAGTAATATGAACACTGAAGCTTTCTTT. Translating gives CASESNMNTEAFF.

The chain links TRBV30 to TRBJ2-5; 10 bases line up with TRBD1. Germline values: CDR1 GTSNPN, CDR2 SVGIG (reference sequence). The CDR3 is made up of 14 amino acids. The J segment lost 2 bases and the V segment lost 2 bases, leaving 2 bases of the junction unmatched. The CDR3 spells CAWSTDRGQETQYF. The CDR3 DNA reads as TGTGCCTGGAGTACGGACAGGGGGCAAGAGACCCAGTACTTC.

This sequence joins TRBV10-2 and TRBJ1-3, with D unresolved. The germline CDR1 and CDR2 sequences are WSHSY and SAAADI. The ends were cut back, 3 bases at V and 4 bases at J, with 7 bases in the middle. The CDR3 consists of 13 residues. CDR3 in amino acids: CASSELRGNTIYF. For the CDR3, the DNA is TGCGCCAGCAGTGAACTGCGCGGAAACACCATATATTTT.

The V call is TRBV6-6, the J call TRBJ2-1; D may correspond to TRBD1 or TRBD2 (6 bases each). Germline V gene data show CDR1 as MNHNY and CDR2 as SVGAGI (reference sequence). V was cut by 2 bases and J by 6 bases, with 14 bases left in between. The CDR3 is 15 residues long. The chain's CDR3 is CASSYVGGGPNEQFF. Here the CDR3 DNA reads TGTGCCAGCAGTTACGTAGGGGGAGGCCCCAATGAGCAGTTCTTC.

This clone was recorded once. The rearrangement joins TRBV6-5 to TRBJ1-2; unclear D gene. Trimming took 4 bases from V and 2 from J, leaving 14 bases between them. The CDR3 is made up of 15 amino acids. Germline CDR1 and CDR2: MNHEY and SVGAGI. The CDR3 DNA reads as TGTGCCAGCAGTTCCCTAGGGTGGTTGAACTATGGCTACACCTTC. It translates to CASSSLGWLNYGYTF.

The chain joins TRBV5-6 to TRBJ2-5, with a weak D call TRBD2 (6 bases). With 1 base removed from V and 5 bases from J, the gap between germline ends came to 9 bases. Germline-derived CDR1 and CDR2 are SGHDT and YYEEEE. The CDR3 runs to 13 residues. CDR3 bases: TGTGCCAGCAGCTTGCAAGGGAGGGAGACCCAGTACTTC. Protein sequence: CASSLQGRETQYF.

This clone has more than one count but fewer than ten. The chain couples TRBV4-1 to TRBJ1-4; D may be TRBD1 (6 bases). CDR1 MGHRA and CDR2 YSYEKL come from the germline V gene. The CDR3 length is 19 residues. The V end lost 0 bases, the J end lost 0 bases, and 17 bases lay between the germline ends. CDR3 DNA sequence: TGCGCCAGCAGCCAAGACAGGGGCCTCATTCTTGCAACTAATGAAAAACTGTTTTTT. Amino acid sequence: CASSQDRGLILATNEKLFF.

The chain uses TRBV27 and TRBJ1-1; 8 bases are a match to TRBD1. V trimming: 6 bases; J trimming: 1 base; junction bases outside the gene matches: 4. The CDR3 contains 14 residues. Germline CDR1 MNHEY, CDR2 SMNVEV (reference sequence). The CDR3 is CASRRGQGNTEAFF. CDR3 nucleotides: TGTGCCAGCAGAAGAGGACAGGGGAACACTGAAGCTTTCTTT.

This clone was seen only once. The J gene is TRBJ2-1, the V gene TRBV11-2; TRBD1 matches 7 bases. V lost 1 base to trimming and J lost 9 bases; unmatched junction nucleotides: 12. The CDR3 is made up of 16 amino acids. CDR1 SGHAT and CDR2 FQNNGV come from the germline V gene. The CDR3 spells CASSLVADRSRSEQFF. The DNA for the CDR3 is TGTGCCAGCAGCTTAGTGGCGGACAGGTCGCGGAGTGAGCAGTTCTTC.

V is TRBV10-2 and J is TRBJ1-3; maybe TRBD1 (5 bases). V was clipped by 5 bases and J by 0 bases, with 14 bases between them. This CDR3 region has 16 residues. Per the germline V gene, CDR1 is WSHSY and CDR2 is SAAADI. CDR3 in amino acids: CASSLWGPNSGNTIYF. The CDR3 nucleotides read TGCGCCAGCAGTTTGTGGGGACCCAACTCTGGAAACACCATATATTTT.

J is TRBJ2-7 and V is TRBV5-1; TRBD1 matches at 10 bases. The length of the CDR3 is 16 residues. The germline CDR1 and CDR2 sequences are SGHRS and YFSETQ. The V segment lost 2 bases and the J segment 3 bases; nucleotides outside the gene matches: 8. As DNA, the CDR3 is TGCGCCAGCAGCTTTGGACCCGGGACAGGGGACTACGAGCAGTACTTC. It translates to CASSFGPGTGDYEQYF.

The J gene is TRBJ2-7, the V gene TRBV30; 10 nucleotides line up with TRBD2. The CDR3 consists of 18 residues. Unmatched junction bases numbered 14, after V lost 3 bases and J lost 0 bases. Germline CDR1 and CDR2: GTSNPN and SVGIG (reference sequence). The CDR3, as DNA: TGTGCCTGGAGGGGACTTTCACTAGCGGGAAAGAGCTCCTACGAGCAGTACTTC. Translation gives CAWRGLSLAGKSSYEQYF.

V is TRBV7-8 and J is TRBJ1-1; D is perhaps TRBD1 (6 bases). V lost 1 base and J lost 0, with 12 bases in between. Germline loops: CDR1 SGHVS, CDR2 FQNEAQ. The CDR3 extends over 16 amino acids. This CDR3 is CASSLGGGNMNTEAFF. CDR3 coding DNA: TGTGCCAGCAGCTTAGGGGGGGGCAACATGAACACTGAAGCTTTCTTT.

J is TRBJ2-2 and V is TRBV5-5; D gene ambiguous. V lost 4 bases, J lost 4 bases, and 5 bases lay in between. CDR3 length: 12 residues. Germline CDR1 reads SGHKS; CDR2 reads YYEKEE (reference sequence). Here the CDR3 reads CASSRSTGELFF. CDR3 DNA: TGTGCCAGCAGCCGAAGCACCGGGGAGCTGTTTTTT.

The sample holds a few counts of this clone. The genes are TRBV5-4 and TRBJ2-3; 7 bases align to TRBD2. The germline V gene has CDR1 SGHNT and CDR2 YYREEE (reference sequence). There are 13 residues in the CDR3. The V gene end was trimmed by 4 bases and the J gene end by 6 bases; junction bases not matched to a gene: 5. The CDR3 region has the DNA TGTGCCAGCAGCCCCCGGCGGGAGGATACGCAGTATTTT. This sequence encodes CASSPRREDTQYF.